This is a list of T cell receptor beta chains from one sample in a study of cytomegalovirus exposure and HLA in healthy donors. Sequencing was performed with immunoSEQ multiplex PCR; in TCRdb, only in-frame clones are kept and a portion is missing. Its table records about 140,000 clones. The sequenced sample was PBMCs. All receptors derive from a middle-aged man in good health and CMV-seronegative. The CDR3 runs from the conserved cysteine through the conserved F or W.

CDR3 length: 15; V gene: TRBV4-2; J gene: TRBJ2-7; CDR3 protein: CASSQDQAGGYEQYF
CDR3 length: 13; V gene: TRBV9; J gene: TRBJ1-2; CDR3 protein: CASSVGGSYGYTF
CDR3 length: 15; V gene: TRBV5-1; J gene: TRBJ2-2; CDR3 protein: CASSPGQGWTGELFF
CDR3 length: 15; V gene: TRBV19; J gene: TRBJ1-3; CDR3 protein: CASSIGGAAGNTIYF
CDR3 length: 15; V gene: TRBV5-1; J gene: TRBJ1-4; CDR3 protein: CASSKNRDNNEKLFF
CDR3 length: 17; V gene: TRBV18; J gene: TRBJ1-3; CDR3 protein: CASSRLGQGTTGNTIYF
CDR3 length: 13; V gene: TRBV6-5; J gene: TRBJ2-7; CDR3 protein: CASSPSRGYEQYF
CDR3 length: 14; V gene: TRBV4-2; J gene: TRBJ1-1; CDR3 protein: CASSQVAGDTEAFF
CDR3 length: 11; V gene: TRBV6-4; J gene: TRBJ2-3; CDR3 protein: CASRSTDTQYF
CDR3 length: 15; V gene: TRBV5-5; J gene: TRBJ2-7; CDR3 protein: CASSPTSGGSYEQYF
CDR3 length: 13; V gene: TRBV4-2; J gene: TRBJ1-1; CDR3 protein: CASSHPQGTEAFF
CDR3 length: 16; V gene: TRBV5-1; J gene: TRBJ2-1; CDR3 protein: CASSLVATSGANEQFF
CDR3 length: 15; V gene: TRBV9; J gene: TRBJ1-4; CDR3 protein: CASTSSGHLNEKLFF
CDR3 length: 12; V gene: TRBV12-5; J gene: TRBJ2-7; CDR3 protein: CASGSPRNEQYF
CDR3 length: 16; V gene: TRBV9; J gene: TRBJ2-7; CDR3 protein: CASSVVDSGGIYEQYF
CDR3 length: 14; V gene: TRBV6-1; J gene: TRBJ1-2; CDR3 protein: CASSEERPWIGYTF
CDR3 length: 14; V gene: TRBV5-4; J gene: TRBJ2-7; CDR3 protein: CASSLDRGTYEQYF
CDR3 length: 16; V gene: TRBV5-8; J gene: TRBJ2-5; CDR3 protein: CASSTDGGFQQETQYF
CDR3 length: 14; V gene: TRBV9; J gene: TRBJ1-1; CDR3 protein: CASSVGQRNTEAFF
CDR3 length: 13; V gene: TRBV7-2; J gene: TRBJ2-1; CDR3 protein: CASSPSVGNEQFF
CDR3 length: 14; V gene: TRBV7-3; J gene: TRBJ2-2; CDR3 protein: CASSFWGGTGELFF
CDR3 length: 18; V gene: TRBV5-1; J gene: TRBJ1-2; CDR3 protein: CASSFINHRPAKYYGYTF
CDR3 length: 13; V gene: TRBV15; J gene: TRBJ1-2; CDR3 protein: CATSEVTGGGYTF